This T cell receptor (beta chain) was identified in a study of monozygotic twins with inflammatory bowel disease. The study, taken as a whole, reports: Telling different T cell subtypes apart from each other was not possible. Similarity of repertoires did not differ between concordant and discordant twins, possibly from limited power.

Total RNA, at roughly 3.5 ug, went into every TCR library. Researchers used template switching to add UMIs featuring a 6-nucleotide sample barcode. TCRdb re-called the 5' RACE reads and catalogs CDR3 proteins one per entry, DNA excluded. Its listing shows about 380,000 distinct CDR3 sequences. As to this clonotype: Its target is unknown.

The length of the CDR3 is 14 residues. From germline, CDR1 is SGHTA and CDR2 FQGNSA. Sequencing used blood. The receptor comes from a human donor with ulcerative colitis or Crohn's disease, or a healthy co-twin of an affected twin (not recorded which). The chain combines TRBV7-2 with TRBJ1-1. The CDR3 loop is CASSFGRLNTEAFF.